This T cell receptor beta chain is from a study of T cell clonotyping in hematopoietic cell transplantation. General study findings and limits: CD4 and CD8 repertoire contributions could not be separated without sorting.

Germline values: CDR1 SGHTA, CDR2 FQGNSA. This CDR3 is built from 16 residues. Between the trimmed V and J ends, which lost 0 bases and 0 bases, there was a span of 9 bases. On this clone itself: Its antigen is not known.

Produced via immunoSEQ multiplex PCR; TCRdb's table is partial and in-frame only. Of approximately 11,000 clones listed, 89% were seen once; the top ten hold more than 15%. The specimen was PBMCs, collected 100 days after allogeneic stem cell transplant. This clonotype was sampled from a female patient aged 60 or older who had an allogeneic stem cell transplant from an unrelated donor, so the T cells may come from the graft donor. Some clones in this sample may be carry-over from other donors' samples. The chain couples TRBV7-2 to TRBJ1-5; D may be TRBD1 (5 bases). DNA for the CDR3: TGTGCCAGCAGCTTAGCGCCCGGGGGTAGCAATCAGCCCCAGCATTTT. Translation gives CASSLAPGGSNQPQHF.